This T cell receptor beta chain was observed in a study of identical twins. The CDR3 runs to 17 residues. Regarding this clonotype: Compared with germline, one end of the junction differs, possibly owing to a read error.

In TCRdb, the 5' RACE reads were re-called with MiXCR into one record per CDR3 protein. The table includes approximately 500,000 distinct CDR3 sequences, 13% to 15% detected once. These data were also reused for a study on yellow fever vaccine responses in identical twins.

The TCR comes from a woman aged 18 to 35 in good health. The rearrangement joins TRBV12-3 or TRBV12-4 to TRBJ2-1; D gene ambiguous. Sequenced: CD4+ T cells sorted from blood. The CDR3 protein is CASSLNGYSSSYDEQFF. In DNA, the CDR3 is TGTGCCAGCAGTTTAAATGGCTATTCGAGCTCCTACGATGAGCAGTTCTTC.